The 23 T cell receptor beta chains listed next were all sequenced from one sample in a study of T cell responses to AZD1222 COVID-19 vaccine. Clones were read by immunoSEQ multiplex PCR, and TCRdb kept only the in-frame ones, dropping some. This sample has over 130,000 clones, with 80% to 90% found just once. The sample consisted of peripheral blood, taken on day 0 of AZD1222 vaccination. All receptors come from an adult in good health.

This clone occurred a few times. The CDR3 loop is CASSPTGTEKLFF. The CDR3 bases are TGTGCCAGCAGCCCTACAGGGACTGAAAAACTGTTTTTT. The V call is TRBV3-1 (or the pseudogene TRBV3-2), the J call TRBJ1-4, with D possibly TRBD1 on 6 matching bases. CDR1 and CDR2 (germline): LGHDT, YNNKEL (reference sequence). The CDR3 covers 13 residues. V gave up 4 bases and J gave up 7 bases, with 10 bases separating them.

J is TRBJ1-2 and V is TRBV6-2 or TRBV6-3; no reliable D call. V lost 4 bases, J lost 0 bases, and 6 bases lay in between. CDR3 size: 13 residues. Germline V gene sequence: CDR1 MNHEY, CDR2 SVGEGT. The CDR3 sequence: CASSFAPNYGYTF. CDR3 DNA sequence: TGTGCCAGCAGTTTTGCCCCTAACTATGGCTACACCTTC.

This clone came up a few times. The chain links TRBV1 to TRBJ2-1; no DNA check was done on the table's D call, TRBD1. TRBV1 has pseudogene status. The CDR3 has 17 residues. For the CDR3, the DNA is TGCACCAGCAGCCAAGAGTCGGGACAGGGGCTGGACAATGAGCAGTTCTTC. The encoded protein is CTSSQESGQGLDNEQFF.

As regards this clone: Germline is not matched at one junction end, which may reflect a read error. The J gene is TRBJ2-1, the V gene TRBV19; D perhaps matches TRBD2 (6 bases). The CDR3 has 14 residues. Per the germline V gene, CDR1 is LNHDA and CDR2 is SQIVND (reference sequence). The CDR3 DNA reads TGTGCCAATAGTCCTAGCGTGACCTACAATGAGCAGTTCTTC. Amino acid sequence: CANSPSVTYNEQFF.

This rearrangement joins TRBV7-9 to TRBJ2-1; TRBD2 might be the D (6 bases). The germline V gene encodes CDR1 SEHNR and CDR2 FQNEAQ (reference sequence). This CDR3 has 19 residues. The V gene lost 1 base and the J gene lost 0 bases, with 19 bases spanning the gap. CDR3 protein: CASSLDNWGGASSYNEQFF. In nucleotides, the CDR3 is TGTGCCAGCAGCTTAGACAATTGGGGCGGGGCCAGCTCCTACAATGAGCAGTTCTTC.

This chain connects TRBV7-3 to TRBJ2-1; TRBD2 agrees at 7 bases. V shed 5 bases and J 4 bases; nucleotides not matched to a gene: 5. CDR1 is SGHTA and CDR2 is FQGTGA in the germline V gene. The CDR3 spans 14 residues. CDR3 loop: CASSPFSGYNEQFF. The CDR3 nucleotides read TGTGCCAGCAGCCCTTTTAGCGGGTACAATGAGCAGTTCTTC.

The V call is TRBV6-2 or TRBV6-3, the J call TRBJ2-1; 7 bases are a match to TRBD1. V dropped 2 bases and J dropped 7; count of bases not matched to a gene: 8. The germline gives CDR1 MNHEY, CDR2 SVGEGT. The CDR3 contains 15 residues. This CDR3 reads CASSYHLTGANEQFF. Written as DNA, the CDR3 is TGTGCCAGCAGTTACCATCTCACAGGGGCAAATGAGCAGTTCTTC.

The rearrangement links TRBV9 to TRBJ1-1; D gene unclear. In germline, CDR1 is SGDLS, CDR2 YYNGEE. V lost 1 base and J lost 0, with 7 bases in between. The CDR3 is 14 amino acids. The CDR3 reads CASSVRDLNTEAFF. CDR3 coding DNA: TGTGCCAGCAGCGTACGAGATTTGAACACTGAAGCTTTCTTT.

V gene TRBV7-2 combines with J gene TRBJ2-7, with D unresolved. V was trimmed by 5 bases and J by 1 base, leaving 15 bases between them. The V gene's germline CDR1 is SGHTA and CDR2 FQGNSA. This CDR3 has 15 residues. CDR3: CASSLTPFGSYEQYF. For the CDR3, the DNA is TGTGCCAGCAGCCTGACACCATTTGGATCCTACGAGCAGTACTTC.

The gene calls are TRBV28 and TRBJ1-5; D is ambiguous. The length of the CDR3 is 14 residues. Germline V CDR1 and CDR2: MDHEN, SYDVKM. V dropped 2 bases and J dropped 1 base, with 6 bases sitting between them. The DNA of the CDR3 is TGTGCCAGCAGTTTAATTGTAAGCAATCAGCCCCAGCATTTT. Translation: CASSLIVSNQPQHF.

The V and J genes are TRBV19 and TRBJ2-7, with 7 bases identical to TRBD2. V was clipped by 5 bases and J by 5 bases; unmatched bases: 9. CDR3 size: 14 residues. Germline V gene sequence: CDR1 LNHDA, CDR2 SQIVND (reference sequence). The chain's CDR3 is CASSPRDYSDEQYF. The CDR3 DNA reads TGTGCCAGTAGTCCTCGGGACTATTCCGACGAGCAGTACTTC.

CDR3 residues: CASSPDSRYGYTF. The DNA of the CDR3 is TGTGCCAGCAGCCCAGACAGTAGGTATGGCTACACCTTC. This rearrangement joins TRBV6-2 or TRBV6-3 to TRBJ1-2, with D tentatively TRBD1 (5 bases). Germline V gene lookup returns CDR1 MNHEY and CDR2 SVGEGT. The length of the CDR3 is 13 residues. Trimming took 6 bases from V and 5 from J, leaving 13 bases between them.

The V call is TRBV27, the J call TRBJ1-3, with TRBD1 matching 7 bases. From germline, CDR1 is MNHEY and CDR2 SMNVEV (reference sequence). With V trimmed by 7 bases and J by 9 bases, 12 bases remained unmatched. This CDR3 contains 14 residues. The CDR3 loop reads CASKLQDRTGTIYF. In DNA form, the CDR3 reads TGTGCCAGCAAACTTCAGGACAGGACTGGCACCATATATTTT.

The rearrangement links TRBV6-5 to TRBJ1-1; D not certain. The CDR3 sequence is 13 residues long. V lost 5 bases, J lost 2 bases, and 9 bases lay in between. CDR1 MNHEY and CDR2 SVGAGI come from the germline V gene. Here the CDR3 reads CASSPTDNTEAFF. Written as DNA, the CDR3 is TGTGCCAGCAGTCCAACAGACAACACTGAAGCTTTCTTT.

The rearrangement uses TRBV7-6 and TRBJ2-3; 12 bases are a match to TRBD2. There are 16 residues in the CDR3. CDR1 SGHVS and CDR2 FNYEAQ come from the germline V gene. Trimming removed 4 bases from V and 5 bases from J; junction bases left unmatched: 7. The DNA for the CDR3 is TGTGCCAGCAGCTCAGCAACGGGACTAGCGGGAGATACGCAGTATTTT. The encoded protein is CASSSATGLAGDTQYF.

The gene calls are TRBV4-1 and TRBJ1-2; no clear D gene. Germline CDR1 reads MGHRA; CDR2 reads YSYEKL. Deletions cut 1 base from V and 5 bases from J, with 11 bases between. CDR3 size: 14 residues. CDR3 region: CASSQVTSVYGYTF. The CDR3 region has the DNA TGCGCCAGCAGCCAAGTTACGAGTGTTTATGGCTACACCTTC.

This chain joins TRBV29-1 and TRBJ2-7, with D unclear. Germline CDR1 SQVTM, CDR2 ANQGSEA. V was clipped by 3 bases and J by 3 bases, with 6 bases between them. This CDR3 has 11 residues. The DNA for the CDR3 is TGCAGCGTTGAGTCTGTCTACGAGCAGTACTTC. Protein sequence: CSVESVYEQYF.

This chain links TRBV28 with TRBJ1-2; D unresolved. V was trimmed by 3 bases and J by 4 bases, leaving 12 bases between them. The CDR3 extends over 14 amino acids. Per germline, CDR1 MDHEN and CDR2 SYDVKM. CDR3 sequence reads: CASSFAGVGYGYTF. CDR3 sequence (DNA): TGTGCCAGCAGTTTCGCCGGCGTGGGCTATGGCTACACCTTC.

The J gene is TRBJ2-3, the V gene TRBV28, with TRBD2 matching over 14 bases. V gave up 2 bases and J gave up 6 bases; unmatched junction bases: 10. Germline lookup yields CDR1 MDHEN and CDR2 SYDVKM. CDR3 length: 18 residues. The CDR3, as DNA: TGTGCCAGCAGTTTAGGACCGGGACTAGCGGGAGCCGGTGATACGCAGTATTTT. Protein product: CASSLGPGLAGAGDTQYF.

CDR3 residues: CAWRGWDGSQHF. CDR3 nucleotides: TGTGCCTGGAGGGGGTGGGACGGTTCCCAGCATTTT. The chain links TRBV30 to TRBJ1-5; a weak D match, TRBD1 (5 bases). V dropped 3 bases and J dropped 11 bases, with 14 bases sitting between them. CDR3 size: 12 residues. Germline loops: CDR1 GTSNPN, CDR2 SVGIG (reference sequence).

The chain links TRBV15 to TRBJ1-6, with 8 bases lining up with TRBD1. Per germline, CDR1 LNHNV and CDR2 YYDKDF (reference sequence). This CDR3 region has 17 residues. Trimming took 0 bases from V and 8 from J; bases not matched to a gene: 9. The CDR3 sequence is CATSRDSPGQGYSPLHF. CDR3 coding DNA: TGTGCCACCAGCAGAGATTCTCCAGGACAGGGTTATTCACCCCTCCACTTT.

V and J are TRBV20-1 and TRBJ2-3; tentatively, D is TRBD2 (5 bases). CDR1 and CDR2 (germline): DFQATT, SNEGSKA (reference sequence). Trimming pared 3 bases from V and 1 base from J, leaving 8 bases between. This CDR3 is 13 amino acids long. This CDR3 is CSASDSGTDTQYF. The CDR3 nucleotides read TGCAGTGCTAGTGATAGCGGCACAGATACGCAGTATTTT.

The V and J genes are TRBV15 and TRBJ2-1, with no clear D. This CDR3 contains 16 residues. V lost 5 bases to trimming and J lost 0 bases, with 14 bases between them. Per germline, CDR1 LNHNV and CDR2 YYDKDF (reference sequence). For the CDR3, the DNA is TGTGCCACCAGCTCTAACCGGCACGGCTCCTACAATGAGCAGTTCTTC. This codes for CATSSNRHGSYNEQFF. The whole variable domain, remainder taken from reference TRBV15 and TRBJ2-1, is DAMVIQNPRYQVTQFGKPVTLSCSQTLNHNVMYWYQQKSSQAPKLLFHYYDKDFNNEADTPDNFQSRRPNTSFCFLDIRSPGLGDTAMYLCATSSNRHGSYNEQFFGPGTRLTVL.